The T cell receptor beta chain under discussion was sequenced for a study of blood T cell repertoires in COVID-19. Looking at the study overall: Samples taken during acute and convalescent COVID-19 were collected in the United States, Italy and Spain. T cells, B-cell-depleted T cells, or PBMCs provided the cDNA or gDNA that served as material.

Only in-frame clones appear in the TCRdb table, and some are missing; sequencing was by immunoSEQ multiplex PCR. Here the sample spans more than 110,000 clones, 70% to 85% being singletons. The CDR3 contains 20 residues. The chain uses TRBV21-1 and TRBJ2-3; TRBD1, the D gene given by the table, was not confirmed from the DNA. TRBV21-1 is designated a pseudogene. The source is a human donor in a cohort sampled during active COVID-19. The material sequenced was peripheral blood. DNA for the CDR3: TGTGCCAGCAGCTCCCGGACAGGGCTTCCCCTAGACCCTAGCACAGATACGCAGTATTTT. This sequence encodes CASSSRTGLPLDPSTDTQYF.